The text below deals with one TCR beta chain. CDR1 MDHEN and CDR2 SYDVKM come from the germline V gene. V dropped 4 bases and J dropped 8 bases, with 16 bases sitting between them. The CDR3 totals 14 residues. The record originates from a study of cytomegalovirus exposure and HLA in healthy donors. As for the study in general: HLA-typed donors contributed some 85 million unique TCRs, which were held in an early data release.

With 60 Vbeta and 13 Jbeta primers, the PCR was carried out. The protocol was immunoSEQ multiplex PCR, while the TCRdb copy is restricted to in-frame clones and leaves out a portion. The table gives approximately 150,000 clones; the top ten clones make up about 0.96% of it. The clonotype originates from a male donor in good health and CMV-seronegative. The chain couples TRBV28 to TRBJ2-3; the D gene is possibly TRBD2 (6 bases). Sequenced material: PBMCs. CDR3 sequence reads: CASSWGSGVGTQYF. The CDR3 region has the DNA TGTGCCAGCAGTTGGGGATCGGGGGTCGGTACGCAGTATTTT.